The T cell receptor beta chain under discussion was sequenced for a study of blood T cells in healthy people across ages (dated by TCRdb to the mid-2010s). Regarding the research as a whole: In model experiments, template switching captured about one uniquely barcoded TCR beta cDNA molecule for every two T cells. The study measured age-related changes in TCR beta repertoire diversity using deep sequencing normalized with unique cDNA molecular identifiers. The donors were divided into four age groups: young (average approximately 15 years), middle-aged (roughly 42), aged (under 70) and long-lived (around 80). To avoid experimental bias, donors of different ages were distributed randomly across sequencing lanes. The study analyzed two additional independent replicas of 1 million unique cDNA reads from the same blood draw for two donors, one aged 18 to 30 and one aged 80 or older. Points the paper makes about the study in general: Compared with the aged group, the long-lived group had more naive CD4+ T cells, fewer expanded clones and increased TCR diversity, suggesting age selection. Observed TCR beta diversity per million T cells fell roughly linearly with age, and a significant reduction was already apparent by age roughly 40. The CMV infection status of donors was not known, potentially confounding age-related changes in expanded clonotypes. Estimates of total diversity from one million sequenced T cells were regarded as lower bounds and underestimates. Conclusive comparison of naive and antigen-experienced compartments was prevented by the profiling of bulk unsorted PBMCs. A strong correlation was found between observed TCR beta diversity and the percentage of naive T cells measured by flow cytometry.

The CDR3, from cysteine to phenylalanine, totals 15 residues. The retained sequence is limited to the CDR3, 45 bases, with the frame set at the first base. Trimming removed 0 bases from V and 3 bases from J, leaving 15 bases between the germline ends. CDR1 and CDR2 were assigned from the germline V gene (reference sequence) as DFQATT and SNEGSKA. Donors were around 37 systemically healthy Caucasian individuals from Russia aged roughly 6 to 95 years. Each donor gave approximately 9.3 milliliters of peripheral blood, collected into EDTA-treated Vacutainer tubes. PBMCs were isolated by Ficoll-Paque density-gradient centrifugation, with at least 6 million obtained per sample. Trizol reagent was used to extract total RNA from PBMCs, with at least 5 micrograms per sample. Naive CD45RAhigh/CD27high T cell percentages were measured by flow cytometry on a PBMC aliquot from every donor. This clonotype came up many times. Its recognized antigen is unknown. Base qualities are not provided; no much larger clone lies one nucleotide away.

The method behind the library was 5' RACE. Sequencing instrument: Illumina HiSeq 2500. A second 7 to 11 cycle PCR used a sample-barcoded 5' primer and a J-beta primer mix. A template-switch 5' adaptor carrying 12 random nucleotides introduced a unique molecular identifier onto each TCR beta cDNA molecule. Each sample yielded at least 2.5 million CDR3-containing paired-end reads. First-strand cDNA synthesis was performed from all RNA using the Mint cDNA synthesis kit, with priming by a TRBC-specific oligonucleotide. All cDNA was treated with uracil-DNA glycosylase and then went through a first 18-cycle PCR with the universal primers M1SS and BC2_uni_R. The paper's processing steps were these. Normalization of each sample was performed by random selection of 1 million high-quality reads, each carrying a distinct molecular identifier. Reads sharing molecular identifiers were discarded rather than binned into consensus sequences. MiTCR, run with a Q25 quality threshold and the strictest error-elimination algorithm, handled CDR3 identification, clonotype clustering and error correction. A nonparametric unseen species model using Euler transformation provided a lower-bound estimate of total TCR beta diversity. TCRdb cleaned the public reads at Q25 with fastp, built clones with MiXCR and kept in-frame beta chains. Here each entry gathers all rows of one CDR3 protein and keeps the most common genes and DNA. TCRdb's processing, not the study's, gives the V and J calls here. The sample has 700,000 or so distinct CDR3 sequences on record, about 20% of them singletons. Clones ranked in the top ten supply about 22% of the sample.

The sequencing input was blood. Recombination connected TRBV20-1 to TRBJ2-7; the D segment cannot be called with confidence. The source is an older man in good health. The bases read TGCAGTGCTAGAGATAGGTACCAACTCCACTACGAGCAGTACTTC. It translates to CSARDRYQLHYEQYF.